The 30 T cell receptor beta chains given below trace back to one sample, sequenced in a study of T cell responses to AZD1222 COVID-19 vaccine. Using immunoSEQ multiplex PCR, the repertoire was profiled, and TCRdb retains in-frame clones only, with some absent. The sample carries 100,000 to 120,000 clones, more than 70% recorded once. The starting material was peripheral blood, obtained 28 days after the second AZD1222 dose. Every receptor here comes from an adult who received the AZD1222 COVID-19 vaccine.

The chain links TRBV6-6 to TRBJ1-4; D possibly corresponds to TRBD1 (5 bases). The CDR3 runs to 15 residues. V lost 0 bases and J lost 7, with 12 bases in between. The germline V gene has CDR1 MNHNY and CDR2 SVGAGI (reference sequence). CDR3 residues: CASSYSTGLGEKLFF. CDR3 nucleotide sequence: TGTGCCAGCAGTTACTCCACAGGATTAGGTGAAAAACTGTTTTTT.

The CDR3 region is CASSMSEIGGYTF. For the CDR3, the DNA is TGTGCCAGTAGTATGTCCGAAATTGGTGGCTACACCTTC. The chain joins TRBV19 to TRBJ1-2; no clear D gene. This CDR3 spans 13 amino acids. Germline-derived CDR1 and CDR2 are LNHDA and SQIVND (reference sequence). V shed 3 bases and J shed 7 bases, with 12 bases lying between them.

The chain combines TRBV24-1 with TRBJ1-2; no definite D call. The V and J ends lost 2 bases and 2 bases respectively, with 8 bases between them. CDR1 is KGHDR and CDR2 is SFDVKD in the germline V gene. The CDR3 length is 14 residues. CDR3 in amino acids: CATSDSGQNYGYTF. The CDR3 bases are TGTGCCACCAGTGATTCCGGGCAGAACTATGGCTACACCTTC.

The genes are TRBV6-5 and TRBJ2-5, with 10 bases aligning to TRBD2. Unmatched junction bases numbered 8, after V lost 6 bases and J lost 4 bases. Germline-derived CDR1 and CDR2 are MNHEY and SVGAGI. The length of the CDR3 is 15 residues. This chain's CDR3 is CASRTSGTTGETQYF. DNA of the CDR3: TGTGCCAGCAGAACTAGCGGGACTACCGGAGAGACCCAGTACTTC.

The chain combines TRBV7-3 with TRBJ1-1; D ambiguous. Trimming shortened V by 3 bases and J by 1 base, and 9 bases separated the two germline ends. The CDR3 sequence is 14 residues long. Germline V gives CDR1 SGHTA, CDR2 FQGTGA. CDR3 in DNA: TGTGCCAGCAGCTTGGAGGGAACGAACACTGAAGCTTTCTTT. This codes for CASSLEGTNTEAFF.

The gene calls are TRBV27 and TRBJ2-1; the match to TRBD2 covers 9 bases. The CDR3 has 16 amino acids. V shed 5 bases and J 5 bases; nucleotides not matched to a gene: 10. Germline V gives CDR1 MNHEY, CDR2 SMNVEV (reference sequence). This CDR3 reads CASSSQRGAMDNEQFF. The CDR3 DNA reads as TGTGCCAGCAGTAGCCAGCGGGGGGCTATGGACAATGAGCAGTTCTTC.

The chain is built from TRBV7-2 and TRBJ1-1; 7 bases line up with TRBD1. Germline trimming cut 2 bases from V and 1 base from J; bases unmatched to any gene: 4. The CDR3 runs 15 residues. The germline gives CDR1 SGHTA, CDR2 FQGNSA. The CDR3 DNA follows: TGTGCCAGCAGCTTAATGGACAGGTCGAACACTGAAGCTTTCTTT. This codes for CASSLMDRSNTEAFF.

The rearrangement joins TRBV9 to TRBJ2-3; possible D gene TRBD2, 5 bases. Trimming left V 5 bases short and J 6 bases short, with 16 bases between. Looked up from germline, CDR1 is SGDLS and CDR2 is YYNGEE. This CDR3 is built from 14 residues. The CDR3 DNA reads as TGTGCCAGCAGTATCTCGGGGTTCATGGATACGCAGTATTTT. Translating gives CASSISGFMDTQYF.

The J gene is TRBJ1-6, the V gene TRBV19; 7 bases line up with TRBD1. J gave up 7 bases and V 3 bases, and 3 bases lay outside the gene matches. The CDR3 runs to 14 residues. The germline CDR1 and CDR2 sequences are LNHDA and SQIVND (reference sequence). CDR3 region: CASSMGDRNSPLHF. The DNA for the CDR3 is TGTGCCAGTAGTATGGGGGACAGAAATTCACCCCTCCACTTT.

Concerning this clone: This same CDR3 is encoded by further DNA sequences in the sample. The gene calls are TRBV9 and TRBJ2-3; either TRBD1 or TRBD2 may fit D (6 bases each). This CDR3 has 14 residues. Germline V gives CDR1 SGDLS, CDR2 YYNGEE. The V gene lost 0 bases and the J gene lost 3 bases, with 8 bases spanning the gap. CDR3 in amino acids: CASSVEGGTDTQYF. The CDR3 bases are TGTGCCAGCAGCGTAGAAGGGGGGACAGATACGCAGTATTTT.

The chain recombines TRBV3-1 (or the pseudogene TRBV3-2) with TRBJ1-2; D perhaps matches TRBD1 (5 bases). V lost 1 base to trimming and J lost 8 bases, with 8 bases between them. Germline V gives CDR1 LGHDT, CDR2 YNNKEL (reference sequence). CDR3 length: 12 residues. The CDR3 loop reads CASSQGKGGYTF. The DNA of the CDR3 is TGTGCCAGCAGCCAAGGGAAGGGGGGCTACACCTTC.

This chain joins TRBV7-9 and TRBJ2-3; TRBD2 is a possible D gene (6 bases). V shed 7 bases and J shed 1 base, with 9 bases lying between them. Germline assignment: CDR1 SEHNR and CDR2 FQNEAQ (reference sequence). This CDR3 has 13 residues. CDR3 nucleotide sequence: TGTGCCAGCATTGCGGGACGCACAGATACGCAGTATTTT. Protein sequence: CASIAGRTDTQYF.

The sample holds one count of this clone. The sample holds other DNA sequences that translate to the same CDR3. J is TRBJ1-5 and V is TRBV19; TRBD1 might be the D (5 bases). The CDR3 is 14 amino acids. V was pared by 3 bases and J by 1 base, with 7 bases between. Germline lookup yields CDR1 LNHDA and CDR2 SQIVND (reference sequence). The CDR3 region has the DNA TGTGCCAGTAGTATTTGGGGGAGCAATCAGCCCCAGCATTTT. Amino acid sequence: CASSIWGSNQPQHF. The full variable domain, with the rest looked up from reference TRBV19 and TRBJ1-5, is DGGITQSPKYLFRKEGQNVTLSCEQNLNHDAMYWYRQDPGQGLRLIYYSQIVNDFQKGDIAEGYSVSREKKESFPLTVTSAQKNPTAFYLCASSIWGSNQPQHFGDGTRLSIL.

The rearrangement links TRBV6-2 or TRBV6-3 to TRBJ2-5, with TRBD2 matching 14 bases. V lost 5 bases and J lost 5; bases outside the gene matches: 7. The CDR3 loop spans 16 amino acids. In germline, CDR1 is MNHEY, CDR2 SVGEGT. CDR3 in DNA: TGTGCCAGCAGTGGACGACTAGCGGGGGGGATCGAGACCCAGTACTTC. Translating gives CASSGRLAGGIETQYF.

The chain joins TRBV5-4 to TRBJ2-3, with 8 bases fitting TRBD2. Germline V gene lookup returns CDR1 SGHNT and CDR2 YYREEE (reference sequence). The CDR3 runs to 18 residues. The V gene end was trimmed by 5 bases and the J gene end by 0 bases; junction bases not matched to a gene: 14. CDR3 residues: CASRNQWGRGVSTDTQYF. Written as DNA, the CDR3 is TGTGCCAGCAGGAATCAATGGGGGCGGGGGGTTAGCACAGATACGCAGTATTTT.

The J gene is TRBJ1-1, the V gene TRBV5-4; a weak D match, TRBD1 (6 bases). Trimming left V 4 bases short and J 2 bases short, with 15 bases between. Germline loops: CDR1 SGHNT, CDR2 YYREEE (reference sequence). This CDR3 comprises 15 residues. CDR3 nucleotides: TGTGCCAGCAGCCCCCTCCCAGGGGTCAACACTGAAGCTTTCTTT. Amino acid sequence: CASSPLPGVNTEAFF.

The J gene is TRBJ1-1, the V gene TRBV4-1; D call uncertain. The CDR3 extends over 14 amino acids. CDR1 is MGHRA and CDR2 is YSYEKL in the germline V gene. The V gene lost 1 base and the J gene lost 0 bases, with 6 bases spanning the gap. CDR3 in DNA: TGCGCCAGCAGCCAAGCCGGGATGAACACTGAAGCTTTCTTT. This codes for CASSQAGMNTEAFF.

The rearrangement uses TRBV28 and TRBJ1-5; a possible D gene is TRBD1 (6 bases). V lost 7 bases to trimming and J lost 2 bases, with 21 bases between them. This CDR3 is 17 amino acids long. Germline-derived CDR1 and CDR2 are MDHEN and SYDVKM. CDR3 bases: TGTGCCAGCATGGTCGTTCGAGGGGGAATTGGCAATCAGCCCCAGCATTTT. It specifies CASMVVRGGIGNQPQHF.

This chain uses TRBV29-1 with TRBJ1-2; 8 nucleotides align to TRBD1. The germline CDR1 and CDR2 sequences are SQVTM and ANQGSEA. The CDR3 contains 13 residues. The CDR3 sequence is CSSFTGTGDGYTF. Written as DNA, the CDR3 is TGCAGTAGTTTTACAGGGACAGGTGATGGCTACACCTTC.

The rearrangement joins TRBV6-5 to TRBJ1-2, with 8 nucleotides matching TRBD1. The length of the CDR3 is 15 residues. Germline values: CDR1 MNHEY, CDR2 SVGAGI. J was trimmed by 3 bases and V by 7 bases; bases with no gene match: 10. The CDR3, as DNA: TGTGCCAGCACCCCACGAGCAGGGGGCTACTATGGCTACACCTTC. Translating it yields CASTPRAGGYYGYTF.

This clone was counted only a few times. This chain links TRBV9 with TRBJ2-1, with D possibly being TRBD2 (6 bases). CDR3 length: 16 residues. From germline, CDR1 is SGDLS and CDR2 YYNGEE. V shed 3 bases and J shed 4 bases, with 17 bases lying between them. The CDR3: CASSGGPGGSYNEQFF. CDR3 DNA sequence: TGTGCCAGCAGCGGAGGTCCCGGGGGTTCTTACAATGAGCAGTTCTTC.

The chain has TRBV3-1 (or the pseudogene TRBV3-2) and TRBJ1-6, with 7 bases that match TRBD1. CDR1 is LGHDT and CDR2 is YNNKEL in the germline V gene (reference sequence). Trimming removed 2 bases from V and 15 bases from J; junction bases left unmatched: 4. The CDR3 consists of 12 residues. CDR3 coding DNA: TGTGCCAGCAGCCAAACGACAGGGTTCCTCCACTTT. Protein: CASSQTTGFLHF.

This rearrangement joins TRBV6-2 or TRBV6-3 to TRBJ1-4; 7 bases line up with TRBD1. V gave up 0 bases and J gave up 3 bases; unmatched junction bases: 7. Germline lookup yields CDR1 MNHEY and CDR2 SVGEGT. The CDR3 has 17 amino acids. The CDR3 here is CASSYSPTGTANEKLFF. In DNA, the CDR3 is TGTGCCAGCAGTTACTCCCCAACCGGGACAGCTAATGAAAAACTGTTTTTT.

The count of this clone is one. V is TRBV19 and J is TRBJ1-5; the D gene is possibly TRBD1 (5 bases). V was trimmed by 6 bases and J by 6 bases, leaving 9 bases between them. Germline CDR1 is LNHDA and CDR2 is SQIVND (reference sequence). This CDR3 spans 12 amino acids. CDR3 nucleotides: TGTGCCAGTAGGGGGGAAGGTCAGCCCCAGCATTTT. This gives the protein CASRGEGQPQHF.

The chain links TRBV7-9 to TRBJ2-1; TRBD2 matches at 8 bases. This CDR3 contains 15 residues. The J segment lost 8 bases and the V segment lost 7 bases, leaving 13 bases of the junction unmatched. Germline V gives CDR1 SEHNR, CDR2 FQNEAQ (reference sequence). The CDR3 spells CASTLGGGPPDEQFF. CDR3 nucleotides: TGTGCCAGCACCCTGGGCGGGGGGCCTCCGGATGAGCAGTTCTTC. Based on the CDR3 plus reference TRBV7-9 and TRBJ2-1, the full variable domain is DTGVSQNPRHKITKRGQNVTFRCDPISEHNRLYWYRQTLGQGPEFLTYFQNEAQLEKSRLLSDRFSAERPKGSFSTLEIQRTEQGDSAMYLCASTLGGGPPDEQFFGPGTRLTVL.

This chain joins TRBV6-2 or TRBV6-3 and TRBJ2-7, with 11 bases aligning to TRBD2. This CDR3 region has 18 residues. V gave up 0 bases and J gave up 3 bases; unmatched junction bases: 10. The germline CDR1 and CDR2 sequences are MNHEY and SVGEGT. CDR3 in amino acids: CASSYSMLAGGQNYEQYF. In DNA, the CDR3 is TGTGCCAGCAGTTACTCGATGCTAGCGGGGGGCCAAAACTACGAGCAGTACTTC.

The chain has TRBV6-2 or TRBV6-3 and TRBJ1-6; maybe TRBD1 (5 bases). CDR1 and CDR2 from the germline V gene are MNHEY and SVGEGT. V lost 8 bases, J lost 6 bases, and 20 bases lay in between. This CDR3 comprises 16 residues. The CDR3: CASRQPGTLFNSPLHF. The CDR3 nucleotides are TGTGCCAGCCGCCAGCCGGGGACCCTCTTTAATTCACCCCTCCACTTT.

This clone has a single count. This may come from a read error, since a much larger clone is one base off. Distinct nucleotide sequences in the sample also encode this CDR3. V usage is TRBV12-3 or TRBV12-4 and J usage is TRBJ1-1; D is unclear. The CDR3 runs 13 residues. V lost 2 bases to trimming and J lost 1 base, with 5 bases between them. The CDR3 region is CASSLTENTEAFF. DNA of the CDR3: TGTGCCAGCAGTTTAACCGAGAACACTGAAGCTTTCTTT.

This chain connects TRBV6-5 to TRBJ1-6, with 8 positions matching TRBD1. This CDR3 has 14 residues. The V segment lost 5 bases and the J segment 8 bases; nucleotides outside the gene matches: 5. Germline assignment: CDR1 MNHEY and CDR2 SVGAGI. The CDR3: CASSRTGPDSPLHF. DNA of the CDR3: TGTGCCAGCAGTAGGACAGGGCCCGATTCACCCCTCCACTTT.

This chain joins TRBV2 and TRBJ1-2; D remains unclear. Deletions cut 7 bases from V and 4 bases from J, with 10 bases between. Germline V gene sequence: CDR1 SNHLY, CDR2 FYNNEI. CDR3 length: 12 residues. As DNA, the CDR3 is TGTGCCAGCATGTGGCAGATCTATGGCTACACCTTC. It specifies CASMWQIYGYTF.